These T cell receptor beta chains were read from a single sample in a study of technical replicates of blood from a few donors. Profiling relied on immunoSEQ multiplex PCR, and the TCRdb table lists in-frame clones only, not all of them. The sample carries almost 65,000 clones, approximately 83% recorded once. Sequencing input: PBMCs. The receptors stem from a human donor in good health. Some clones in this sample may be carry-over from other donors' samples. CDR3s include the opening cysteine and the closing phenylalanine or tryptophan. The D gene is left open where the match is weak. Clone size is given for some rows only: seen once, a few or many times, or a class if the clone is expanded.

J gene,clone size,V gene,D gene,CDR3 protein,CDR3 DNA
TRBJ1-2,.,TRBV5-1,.,CASSPGPGMPYGYTF,TGCGCCAGCAGCCCCGGGCCGGGGATGCCCTATGGCTACACCTTC
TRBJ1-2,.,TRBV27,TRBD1,CASSFKFPGQGPTNYGYTF,TGTGCCAGCAGTTTTAAGTTCCCAGGACAGGGTCCTACTAACTATGGCTACACCTTC
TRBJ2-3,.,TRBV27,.,CASSPRWGPRADTQYF,TGTGCCAGCAGTCCCCGGTGGGGGCCCCGGGCAGATACGCAGTATTTT
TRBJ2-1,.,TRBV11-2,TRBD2,CASSHSAGGLLQQFF,TGTGCCAGCAGCCATTCAGCGGGAGGCCTTCTACAGCAGTTCTTC
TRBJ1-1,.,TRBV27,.,CASSLFRNTEAFF,TGTGCCAGCAGTTTATTTAGGAACACTGAAGCTTTCTTT
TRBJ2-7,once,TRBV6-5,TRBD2,CASSLSLGGEQYF,TGTGCCAGCAGTCTCTCCCTCGGGGGGGAGCAGTACTTC
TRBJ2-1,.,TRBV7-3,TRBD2,CASSLGLGSYNEQFF,TGTGCCAGCAGCTTAGGACTAGGATCCTACAATGAGCAGTTCTTC
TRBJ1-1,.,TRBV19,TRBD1,CASIRDRGRAGTEAFF,TGTGCCAGTATTCGGGACAGGGGGCGCGCGGGGACTGAAGCTTTCTTT
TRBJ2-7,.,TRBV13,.,CASSFSGGIILGEQYF,TGTGCCAGCAGCTTTTCGGGTGGGATTATACTAGGGGAGCAGTACTTC
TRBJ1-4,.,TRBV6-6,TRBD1,CASSRGQGNEKLFF,TGTGCCAGCAGCCGGGGACAGGGAAACGAAAAACTGTTTTTT
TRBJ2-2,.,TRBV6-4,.,CASSVRENTGELFF,TGTGCCAGCAGTGTTCGCGAGAACACCGGGGAGCTGTTTTTT
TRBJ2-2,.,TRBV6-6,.,CASSYGGTQRRELFF,TGTGCCAGCAGTTACGGGGGGACCCAGCGAAGGGAGCTGTTTTTT
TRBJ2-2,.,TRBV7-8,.,CASSPVSFTGELFF,TGTGCCAGCAGCCCTGTTAGTTTCACCGGGGAGCTGTTTTTT
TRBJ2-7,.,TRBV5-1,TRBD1,CASSLGQGGYEQYF,TGCGCCAGCAGCTTGGGACAGGGGGGCTACGAGCAGTACTTC
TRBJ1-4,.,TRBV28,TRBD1,CASSFTGGWLSEKLFF,TGTGCCAGCAGTTTTACAGGGGGTTGGTTAAGCGAAAAACTGTTTTTT
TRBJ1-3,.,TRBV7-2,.,CASSPGTGNTIYF,TGTGCCAGCAGCCCCGGGACAGGAAACACCATATATTTT
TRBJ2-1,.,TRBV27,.,CASSLERATEQFF,TGTGCCAGCAGTTTAGAGCGAGCGACTGAGCAGTTCTTC
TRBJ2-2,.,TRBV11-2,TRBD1,CASSLRRDRGKGELFF,TGTGCCAGCAGCTTACGCCGGGACAGGGGGAAGGGGGAGCTGTTTTTT
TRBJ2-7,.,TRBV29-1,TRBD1,CSVARQGVLYEQYF,TGCAGCGTTGCCAGACAGGGGGTACTTTACGAGCAGTACTTC
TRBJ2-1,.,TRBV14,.,CASRGGAGNNEQFF,TGTGCCAGCCGAGGGGGCGCGGGAAACAATGAGCAGTTCTTC
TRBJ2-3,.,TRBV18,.,CASSPPRTGWDTQYF,TGTGCCAGCTCCCCACCAAGAACAGGGTGGGATACGCAGTATTTT
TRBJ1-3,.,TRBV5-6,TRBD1,CASSLGTGSSGNTIYF,TGTGCCAGCAGCTTGGGGACAGGGTCCTCTGGAAACACCATATATTTT
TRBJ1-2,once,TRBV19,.,CASSRGQPARDPSYGYTF,TGTGCCAGTAGCCGAGGACAGCCCGCTAGGGACCCTTCCTATGGCTACACCTTC
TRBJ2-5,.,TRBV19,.,CASSTPLEETQYF,TGTGCCAGTAGCACCCCCCTGGAGGAGACCCAGTACTTC
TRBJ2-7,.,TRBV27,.,CASKRHSYEQYF,TGTGCCAGCAAAAGACACTCCTACGAGCAGTACTTC
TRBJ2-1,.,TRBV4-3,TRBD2,CASSQGYASGGYNEQFF,TGCGCCAGCAGCCAAGGCTATGCTAGCGGGGGGTACAATGAGCAGTTCTTC
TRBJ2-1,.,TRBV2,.,CASRPAESYSYNEQFF,TGTGCCAGCAGGCCAGCGGAATCTTACTCCTACAATGAGCAGTTCTTC
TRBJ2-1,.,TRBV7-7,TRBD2,CASSLLGGPDEQFF,TGTGCCAGCAGCTTACTGGGAGGGCCCGATGAGCAGTTCTTC
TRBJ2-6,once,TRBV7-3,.,CASSQEGGTGANVLTF,TGTGCCAGCAGCCAGGAAGGGGGAACTGGGGCCAACGTCCTGACTTTC
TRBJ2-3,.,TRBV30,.,CAWSPRLGDTQYF,TGTGCCTGGAGTCCGCGGCTAGGAGATACGCAGTATTTT
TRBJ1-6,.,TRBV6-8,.,CASSLTPGGNSPLHF,TGTGCCAGCAGTTTGACCCCCGGGGGGAATTCACCCCTCCACTTT
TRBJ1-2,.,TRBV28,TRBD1,CASAAGQPTYGYTF,TGTGCCAGCGCCGCGGGACAGCCGACCTATGGCTACACCTTC
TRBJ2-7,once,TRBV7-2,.,CASSFSRSYEQYF,TGTGCCAGCAGCTTCTCTAGAAGCTACGAGCAGTACTTC
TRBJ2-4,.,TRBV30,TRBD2,CAWAFCGGAKNIQYF,TGTGCCTGGGCCTTTTGCGGGGGGGCCAAAAACATTCAGTACTTC
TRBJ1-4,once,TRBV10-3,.,CAISDPQGRDEKLFF,TGTGCCATCAGTGACCCCCAGGGTAGGGATGAAAAACTGTTTTTT
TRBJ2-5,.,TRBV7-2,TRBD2,CASSSYRASGRETQYF,TGTGCCAGCAGCTCCTATCGGGCTAGCGGGAGGGAGACCCAGTACTTC
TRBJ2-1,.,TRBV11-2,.,CASRALGGNEQFF,TGTGCCAGCAGAGCCCTTGGGGGGAATGAGCAGTTCTTC
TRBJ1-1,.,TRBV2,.,CASQGNTEAFF,TGTGCCAGCCAGGGAAACACTGAAGCTTTCTTT
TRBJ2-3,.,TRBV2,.,CASSEEGLLTDTQYF,TGTGCCAGCAGTGAAGAGGGACTTCTCACAGATACGCAGTATTTT
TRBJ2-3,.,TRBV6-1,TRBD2,CASSEMPFVRAGGTDTQYF,TGTGCCAGCAGTGAAATGCCGTTTGTTCGAGCGGGGGGCACAGATACGCAGTATTTT
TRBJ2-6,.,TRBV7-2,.,CASSQGVRLLSGANVLTF,TGTGCCAGCAGTCAAGGAGTCCGTCTCCTCTCTGGGGCCAACGTCCTGACTTTC
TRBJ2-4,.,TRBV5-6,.,CASSLYSSRNIQYF,TGTGCCAGCAGCTTGTATTCCTCCAGAAACATTCAGTACTTC
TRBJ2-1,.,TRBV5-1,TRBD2,CASSPGLAGGGYEQFF,TGCGCCAGCAGCCCCGGACTAGCGGGAGGGGGGTATGAGCAGTTCTTC
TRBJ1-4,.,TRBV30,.,CAWSPKGGGPDEKLFF,TGTGCCTGGAGCCCCAAGGGGGGGGGTCCTGATGAAAAACTGTTTTTT
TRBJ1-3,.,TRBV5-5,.,CASSLVNFGNTIYF,TGTGCCAGCAGCTTGGTGAACTTTGGAAACACCATATATTTT
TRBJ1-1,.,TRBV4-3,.,CASSQYGGTEAFF,TGCGCCAGCAGCCAGTACGGGGGGACTGAAGCTTTCTTT
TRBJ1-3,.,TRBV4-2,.,CASSREEGTTGNTIYF,TGTGCCAGCAGCCGGGAGGAGGGGACTACTGGAAACACCATATATTTT
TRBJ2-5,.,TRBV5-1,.,CASSFGTPGGSETQYF,TGCGCCAGCAGCTTCGGGACTCCAGGAGGATCCGAGACCCAGTACTTC
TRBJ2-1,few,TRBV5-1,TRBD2,CASSLSGRGNEQFF,TGCGCCAGCAGCTTAAGCGGGAGGGGAAATGAGCAGTTCTTC